One sample yielded the 23 T cell receptor beta chains listed below, sequenced in a study of blood T cell repertoires in COVID-19. Clones were sequenced by immunoSEQ multiplex PCR, and TCRdb holds only the in-frame ones, with some missing. The sample gives tens of thousands of clones, 75% to 90% of which show up once; about 12% is in the top ten. The sample consisted of peripheral blood. The receptor source for this set is a human donor in a cohort sampled during active COVID-19.

This clone was recorded only once. The rearrangement joins TRBV7-2 to TRBJ2-5; TRBD2 aligns across 11 bases. The CDR3 runs to 16 residues. The ends lost 5 bases at V and 4 bases at J; junction bases unmatched: 9. Germline assignment: CDR1 SGHTA and CDR2 FQGNSA. The CDR3 coding sequence is TGTGCCAGCAGCCCAAATAGCGGGGGGGAAACAGAGACCCAGTACTTC. Protein sequence: CASSPNSGGETETQYF.

The rearrangement uses TRBV6-5 and TRBJ1-1; tentatively, D is TRBD1 (6 bases). The germline V gene encodes CDR1 MNHEY and CDR2 SVGAGI. The CDR3 is 13 residues long. V was trimmed by 0 bases and J by 11 bases, leaving 13 bases between them. CDR3 amino acids: CASSYSRGGEAFF. The CDR3 nucleotides are TGTGCCAGCAGTTACTCGAGGGGGGGGGAGGCTTTCTTT.

This clone came up once. This chain joins TRBV7-9 and TRBJ1-5, with 10 bases that match TRBD1. With V trimmed by 2 bases and J by 7 bases, 5 bases remained unmatched. CDR1 is SEHNR and CDR2 is FQNEAQ in the germline V gene (reference sequence). There are 15 residues in the CDR3. CDR3 sequence: CASSLSGQGSQPQHF. CDR3 DNA: TGTGCCAGCAGCTTATCGGGACAGGGGTCACAGCCCCAGCATTTT.

The rearrangement joins TRBV4-3 to TRBJ1-4; tentatively, D is TRBD1 (6 bases). V dropped 0 bases and J dropped 6 bases, with 14 bases sitting between them. The CDR3 runs to 16 residues. The V gene's germline CDR1 is LGHNA and CDR2 YSLEER. The CDR3 spells CASSQDTGSGYEKLFF. As DNA, the CDR3 is TGCGCCAGCAGCCAAGATACAGGGTCAGGGTATGAAAAACTGTTTTTT.

This clone was seen only a few times. The rearrangement links TRBV5-4 to TRBJ1-5; D not certain. V was cut by 0 bases and J by 4 bases, with 5 bases left in between. This CDR3 comprises 13 residues. The germline gives CDR1 SGHNT, CDR2 YYREEE (reference sequence). CDR3 sequence: CASSLGQNQPQHF. The CDR3 DNA reads as TGTGCCAGCAGCTTGGGGCAGAATCAGCCCCAGCATTTT.

The chain links TRBV4-2 to TRBJ2-7, with 11 positions matching TRBD2. This CDR3 has 14 amino acids. The ends lost 3 bases at V and 3 bases at J; junction bases unmatched: 1. The germline V gene encodes CDR1 LGHNA and CDR2 YNFKEQ. The CDR3 bases are TGTGCCAGCAGCCATGGGACTAGCGGCTACGAGCAGTACTTC. This encodes CASSHGTSGYEQYF.

The CDR3 DNA sequence: TGTGCCAGTAGTGTTTCCGGGACTGGTGTAAATTCACCCCTCCACTTT. The encoded protein is CASSVSGTGVNSPLHF. The J gene is TRBJ1-6, the V gene TRBV19, with a tentative D call TRBD1 (5 bases). This CDR3 is 16 amino acids long. V was shortened by 5 bases and J by 7 bases, with 18 bases between the two germline ends. CDR1 and CDR2 from the germline V gene are LNHDA and SQIVND (reference sequence).

The V and J genes are TRBV5-1 and TRBJ1-3; 7 nucleotides line up with TRBD1. V lost 4 bases, J lost 2 bases, and 9 bases stayed unmatched. From germline, CDR1 is SGHRS and CDR2 YFSETQ. The CDR3 is 16 amino acids. The CDR3 spells CASSPYSDRAGNTIYF. Here the CDR3 DNA reads TGCGCCAGCAGCCCCTACTCTGACAGGGCTGGAAACACCATATATTTT.

This clone was picked up one time. This chain uses TRBV19 with TRBJ1-3; 8 positions match TRBD1. The junction had 4 bases not matched to a gene; V was cut back by 4 bases and J by 5 bases. The CDR3 is 14 residues long. Germline V lookup: CDR1 LNHDA, CDR2 SQIVND (reference sequence). The CDR3 DNA reads TGTGCCAGTAGTACCGGGACAGGAAGAAACACCATATATTTT. Translation: CASSTGTGRNTIYF.

The rearrangement links TRBV6-4 to TRBJ1-5; a weak D match, TRBD1 (5 bases). Germline V CDR1 and CDR2: MRHNA, SNTAGT. This CDR3 comprises 13 residues. The ends were cut back, 5 bases at V and 1 base at J, with 6 bases in the middle. Here the CDR3 DNA reads TGTGCCAGCAGTCGGGGGAGCAATCAGCCCCAGCATTTT. This translates into CASSRGSNQPQHF.

The chain recombines TRBV7-2 with TRBJ1-1; D gene unclear. Germline-derived CDR1 and CDR2 are SGHTA and FQGNSA. This CDR3 contains 15 residues. Trimming removed 2 bases from V and 1 base from J, with 11 bases in between. Here the CDR3 DNA reads TGTGCCAGCAGCTTATACGGTTTTGGGAACACTGAAGCTTTCTTT. Translated, it gives CASSLYGFGNTEAFF.

This clone has more than one count but fewer than ten. The rearrangement uses TRBV3-1 (or the pseudogene TRBV3-2) and TRBJ1-5, with D possibly matching TRBD1 (6 bases). CDR1 is LGHDT and CDR2 is YNNKEL in the germline V gene (reference sequence). Trimming removed 4 bases at V and 11 bases at J, with 15 bases between. The CDR3 loop spans 13 amino acids. The CDR3 protein is CASSLEPQGSQHF. The CDR3 region has the DNA TGTGCCAGCAGCCTGGAACCTCAGGGGTCCCAGCATTTT.

The J gene is TRBJ1-2, the V gene TRBV3-1 (or the pseudogene TRBV3-2); unclear D gene. The ends were cut back, 2 bases at V and 2 bases at J, with 18 bases in the middle. This CDR3 comprises 17 residues. CDR1 and CDR2 (germline): LGHDT, YNNKEL (reference sequence). The CDR3 loop reads CASSQYRGSELNYGYTF. The CDR3 region has the DNA TGTGCCAGCAGCCAATATCGGGGATCTGAGCTGAACTATGGCTACACCTTC.

This clone appeared a single time. The V gene is TRBV19, the J gene TRBJ1-2; D possibly corresponds to TRBD1 (6 bases). Germline V gene lookup returns CDR1 LNHDA and CDR2 SQIVND (reference sequence). V lost 5 bases, J lost 8 bases, and 27 bases lay in between. The CDR3 runs 17 residues. The CDR3 DNA reads TGTGCCAGTAGTCCAAGGGGGACAAGCAATTTTTTGAGGGGCTACACCTTC. This encodes CASSPRGTSNFLRGYTF.

This chain connects TRBV3-1 (or the pseudogene TRBV3-2) to TRBJ1-4; TRBD1 matches 10 bases. The CDR3 totals 13 residues. V lost 7 bases to trimming and J lost 12 bases; unmatched junction nucleotides: 8. Germline CDR1 is LGHDT and CDR2 is YNNKEL (reference sequence). CDR3 coding DNA: TGTGCCAGCACCCCGGGACAGGGGAGGGAACTGTTTTTT. Amino acids: CASTPGQGRELFF.

The rearrangement uses TRBV6-5 and TRBJ2-7, with TRBD2 identical over 7 bases. The CDR3 has 14 amino acids. Germline V CDR1 and CDR2: MNHEY, SVGAGI. The junction had 7 bases not matched to a gene; V was cut back by 2 bases and J by 6 bases. The CDR3 sequence: CASSYGRGDPEQYF. CDR3 in DNA: TGTGCCAGCAGTTACGGGAGGGGTGATCCCGAGCAGTACTTC.

This clone was counted ten times or more. The V call is TRBV3-1 (or the pseudogene TRBV3-2), the J call TRBJ1-5; D uncertain. Trimming pared 0 bases from V and 7 bases from J, leaving 7 bases between. Germline V gives CDR1 LGHDT, CDR2 YNNKEL (reference sequence). This CDR3 comprises 13 residues. The CDR3 coding sequence is TGTGCCAGCAGCCAAGACAGGTCACAGCCCCAGCATTTT. It yields the protein CASSQDRSQPQHF.

V usage is TRBV7-6 and J usage is TRBJ1-1; no firm D call. This CDR3 spans 16 amino acids. V shed 4 bases and J shed 1 base, with 16 bases lying between them. Germline V gene data show CDR1 as SGHVS and CDR2 as FNYEAQ. CDR3 amino acids: CASSSDRHASNTEAFF. CDR3 nucleotides: TGTGCCAGCAGCTCAGACCGACACGCATCGAACACTGAAGCTTTCTTT.

This chain joins TRBV29-1 and TRBJ2-7; 8 bases match TRBD1. The CDR3 has 13 residues. The germline CDR1 and CDR2 sequences are SQVTM and ANQGSEA. J gave up 3 bases and V 3 bases, and 4 bases lay outside the gene matches. The CDR3 sequence: CSVEGTGGYEQYF. The CDR3, as DNA: TGCAGCGTTGAGGGGACAGGAGGCTACGAGCAGTACTTC.

The chain is built from TRBV11-2 and TRBJ2-3; 7 bases match TRBD2. CDR1 is SGHAT and CDR2 is FQNNGV in the germline V gene. CDR3 length: 15 residues. With V trimmed by 3 bases and J by 0 bases, 3 bases remained unmatched. The CDR3, as DNA: TGTGCCAGCAGCTTCCTAGCGGAGAGCACAGATACGCAGTATTTT. Its translation is CASSFLAESTDTQYF.

This clone is medium-sized in the sample. The V and J genes are TRBV15 and TRBJ1-6; D is possibly TRBD1 (6 bases). Looked up from germline, CDR1 is LNHNV and CDR2 is YYDKDF (reference sequence). The CDR3 is 14 amino acids. Trimming removed 6 bases at V and 6 bases at J, with 12 bases between. The CDR3 spells CATRTRDTNSPLHF. The CDR3 DNA sequence: TGTGCCACCAGGACTCGGGACACTAATTCACCCCTCCACTTT.

V and J are TRBV4-3 and TRBJ1-6, with D maybe TRBD1 (5 bases). The CDR3 has 20 amino acids. CDR1 LGHNA and CDR2 YSLEER come from the germline V gene. Trimming pared 0 bases from V and 7 bases from J, leaving 25 bases between. CDR3 DNA: TGCGCCAGCAGCCAAGAATATTTAGTCAGGGCCCCGGCTCGGAATTCACCCCTCCACTTT. This sequence encodes CASSQEYLVRAPARNSPLHF.

This clone was observed once. The rearrangement links TRBV19 to TRBJ1-1; 12 bases are shared with TRBD1. Germline CDR1 is LNHDA and CDR2 is SQIVND (reference sequence). Trimming at V came to 4 bases and at J to 6 bases, leaving 12 bases not matched to a gene. The CDR3 spans 17 residues. The CDR3: CASSKLPGQGASAEAFF. The CDR3 DNA reads as TGTGCCAGTAGTAAGCTACCGGGACAGGGGGCGAGTGCTGAAGCTTTCTTT. Complete variable domain (other parts from reference TRBV19 and TRBJ1-1): DGGITQSPKYLFRKEGQNVTLSCEQNLNHDAMYWYRQDPGQGLRLIYYSQIVNDFQKGDIAEGYSVSREKKESFPLTVTSAQKNPTAFYLCASSKLPGQGASAEAFFGQGTRLTVV.